The entry below gives a single TCR beta chain sequence along with its context. At one of its ends the junction is not consistent with the germline gene, which may arise from a read error. Measured with immunoSEQ multiplex PCR; TCRdb has only the in-frame clones, and not every one. The data show roughly 120,000 clones, around 89% seen once. Patients were ineligible given autoimmune disease history or systemic immunosuppression. The CDR3 length is 15 residues. CDR1 and CDR2 from the germline V gene are SSHAT and FNYEAQ (reference sequence). These data come from a study of OX40 agonist ivuxolimab in advanced cancers. Turning to the study itself: Administration of intravenous ivuxolimab to patients occurred every 2 weeks at 0.01 to 10 mg/kg. Patients receiving dose escalation had hepatocellular carcinoma, melanoma, renal cell or head and neck cancer.

This chain links TRBV7-7 with TRBJ2-5; a possible D gene is TRBD2 (6 bases). Specimen: CD4+ or CD8+ T cells sorted from blood, collected in a trial of the OX40 agonist ivuxolimab. This receptor was identified in an adult with an advanced solid tumor such as melanoma, head and neck, liver or kidney cancer. Here the CDR3 DNA reads TGTGCTAGCAGCTTAGGACTAAGGGGCGGGGAGACCCAGTACTTC. This sequence encodes CASSLGLRGGETQYF.